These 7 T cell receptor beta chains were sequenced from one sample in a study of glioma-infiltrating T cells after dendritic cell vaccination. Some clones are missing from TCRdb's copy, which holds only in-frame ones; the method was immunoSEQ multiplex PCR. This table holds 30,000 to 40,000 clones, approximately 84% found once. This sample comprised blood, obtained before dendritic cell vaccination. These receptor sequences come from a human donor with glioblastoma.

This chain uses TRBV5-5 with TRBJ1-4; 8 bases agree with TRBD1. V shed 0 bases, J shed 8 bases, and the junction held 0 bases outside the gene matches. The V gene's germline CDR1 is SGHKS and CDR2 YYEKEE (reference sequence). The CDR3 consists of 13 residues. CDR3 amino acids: CASSLGQGEKLFF. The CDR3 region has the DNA TGTGCCAGCAGCTTGGGACAGGGGGAAAAACTGTTTTTT.

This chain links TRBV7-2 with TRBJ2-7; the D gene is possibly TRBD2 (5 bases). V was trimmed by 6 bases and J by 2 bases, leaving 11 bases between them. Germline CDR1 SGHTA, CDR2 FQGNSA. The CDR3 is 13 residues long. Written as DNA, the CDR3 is TGTGCCAGCAGGGCCGGGGTTGCCTACGAGCAGTACTTC. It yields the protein CASRAGVAYEQYF.

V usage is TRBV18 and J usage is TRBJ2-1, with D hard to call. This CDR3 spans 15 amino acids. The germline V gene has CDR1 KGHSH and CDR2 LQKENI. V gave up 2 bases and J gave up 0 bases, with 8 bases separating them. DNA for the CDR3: TGTGCCAGCTCACCAGTCACAGTCTCCTACAATGAGCAGTTCTTC. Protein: CASSPVTVSYNEQFF. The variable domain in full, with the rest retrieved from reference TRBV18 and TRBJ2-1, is NAGVMQNPRHLVRRRGQEARLRCSPMKGHSHVYWYRQLPEEGLKFMVYLQKENIIDESGMPKERFSAEFPKEGPSILRIQQVVRGDSAAYFCASSPVTVSYNEQFFGPGTRLTVL.

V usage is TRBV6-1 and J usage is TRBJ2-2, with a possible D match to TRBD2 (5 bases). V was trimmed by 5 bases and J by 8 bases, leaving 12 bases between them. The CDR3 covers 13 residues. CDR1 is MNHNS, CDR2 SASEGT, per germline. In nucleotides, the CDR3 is TGTGCCAGCAGTCAACGACCGGGAGGGGAGCTGTTTTTT. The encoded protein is CASSQRPGGELFF.

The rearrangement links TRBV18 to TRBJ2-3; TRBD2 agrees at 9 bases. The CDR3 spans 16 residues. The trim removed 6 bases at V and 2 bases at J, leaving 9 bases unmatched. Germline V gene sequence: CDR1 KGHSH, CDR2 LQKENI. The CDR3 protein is CASSLALAGPTDTQYF. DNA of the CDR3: TGTGCCAGCTCTCTCGCCCTAGCGGGGCCCACAGATACGCAGTATTTT.

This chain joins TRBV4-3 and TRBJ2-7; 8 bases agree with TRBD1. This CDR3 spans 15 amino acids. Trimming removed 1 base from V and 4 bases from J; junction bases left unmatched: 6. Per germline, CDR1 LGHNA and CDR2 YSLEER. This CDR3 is CASSQGTGNTYEQYF. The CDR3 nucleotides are TGCGCCAGCAGCCAAGGGACAGGGAATACTTACGAGCAGTACTTC.

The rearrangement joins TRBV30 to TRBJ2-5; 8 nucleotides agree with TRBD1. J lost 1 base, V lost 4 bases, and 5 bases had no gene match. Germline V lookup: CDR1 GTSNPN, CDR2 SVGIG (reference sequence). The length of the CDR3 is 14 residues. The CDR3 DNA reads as TGTGCCTGGAATTTGGACAGGGCCCAAGAGACCCAGTACTTC. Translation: CAWNLDRAQETQYF.